This TCR beta chain is from a study of cytomegalovirus exposure and HLA in healthy donors. Libraries were prepared by immunoSEQ multiplex PCR; TCRdb keeps only in-frame clonotypes and omits some of them. In the table there are over 200,000 clones, 70% to 90% of which are singletons. Concerning this clone itself: The antigen is unknown.

The germline V gene encodes CDR1 SQVTM and CDR2 ANQGSEA. The CDR3 totals 12 residues. Trimming cost V 7 bases and J 4 bases, with 13 bases left between them. General study findings and limits: Among the CMV-associated chains, three were confirmed in vitro as specific for CMV antigens. Altogether, some 170 TCR beta chains were recorded as cytomegalovirus-associated.

The sequenced material came from PBMCs. The J gene is TRBJ1-1, the V gene TRBV29-1; perhaps TRBD1 as D (5 bases). The sequence derives from a woman aged 18-29 years in good health and CMV-seronegative. The CDR3 DNA reads as TGCAGCGGGTGTCAGGGTGGCACTGAAGCTTTCTTT. It specifies CSGCQGGTEAFF.